What follows are 9 T cell receptor beta chains derived from one specimen sequenced in a study of control samples from healthy donors and cancer patients (dated by TCRdb to 2020 to 2022). The library was produced with the immunoSEQ multiplex PCR assay. What TCRdb holds here is the immuneACCESS table cut down to in-frame rearrangements. Part of the clones is not present; checked against another copy, under half of the missing clones reflect an unresolved V gene, and the others are unexplained. Recorded for this sample are more than 75,000 clones; less than 85% of them occurred a single time. The ten largest account for about 38% of the sample. Sequenced input: PBMCs. Receptors were obtained from a man between 65 and 79 years old with lung cancer.

The V and J genes are TRBV11-2 and TRBJ1-1, with 9 bases that match TRBD1. Trimming at V came to 4 bases and at J to 6 bases, leaving 3 bases not matched to a gene. The CDR3 has 13 residues. Per the germline V gene, CDR1 is SGHAT and CDR2 is FQNNGV. The CDR3 sequence: CASSYTGGPEAFF. CDR3 coding DNA: TGTGCCAGCAGCTATACAGGGGGCCCTGAAGCTTTCTTT.

This chain uses TRBV29-1 with TRBJ2-1; a weak D match, TRBD2 (5 bases). Deletions cut 6 bases from V and 6 bases from J, with 9 bases between. There are 11 residues in the CDR3. Germline V gene sequence: CDR1 SQVTM, CDR2 ANQGSEA. The CDR3 sequence: CSVTRANEQFF. The CDR3 DNA follows: TGCAGCGTGACGAGGGCCAATGAGCAGTTCTTC.

The rearrangement joins TRBV13 to TRBJ1-5; 8 nucleotides align to TRBD1. Trimming at V came to 5 bases and at J to 5 bases, leaving 14 bases not matched to a gene. CDR1 is PRHDT and CDR2 is FYEKMQ in the germline V gene (reference sequence). There are 17 residues in the CDR3. CDR3 DNA sequence: TGTGCCAGCAGCCCTATAAAAAAGACAGGGGATGATCAGCCCCAGCATTTT. This gives the protein CASSPIKKTGDDQPQHF. The full variable domain, completed using reference TRBV13 and TRBJ1-5, is AAGVIQSPRHLIKEKRETATLKCYPIPRHDTVYWYQQGPGQDPQFLISFYEKMQSDKGSIPDRFSAQQFSDYHSELNMSSLELGDSALYFCASSPIKKTGDDQPQHFGDGTRLSIL.

This clone was found once. In the same sample, other DNA sequences code for this CDR3. CDR3 loop: CASSVGNTIYF. The CDR3 nucleotides are TGTGCCAGCAGCGTGGGGAACACCATATATTTT. The chain has TRBV9 and TRBJ1-3, with D unresolved. Trimming stripped 2 bases from V and 7 bases from J, with 4 bases between. CDR1 is SGDLS, CDR2 YYNGEE, per germline. CDR3 length equals 11 residues. Full variable domain (missing parts from reference TRBV9 and TRBJ1-3): DSGVTQTPKHLITATGQRVTLRCSPRSGDLSVYWYQQSLDQGLQFLIQYYNGEERAKGNILERFSAQQFPDLHSELNLSSLELGDSALYFCASSVGNTIYFGEGSWLTVV.

V usage is TRBV1 and J usage is TRBJ2-2; no check of the table's D call, TRBD1, against the DNA was made. TRBV1 is labeled a pseudogene. The CDR3 runs to 17 residues. CDR3 residues: CTSSQVNRGPNTGELFF. CDR3 coding DNA: TGCACCAGCAGCCAAGTTAACAGGGGTCCGAACACCGGGGAGCTGTTTTTT.

CDR3 in DNA: TGTGCCTGGAGTAAGACAGGGGCTGGGGCCAACGTCCTGACTTTC. Amino acid sequence: CAWSKTGAGANVLTF. The chain recombines TRBV30 with TRBJ2-6, with 8 bases identical to TRBD1. V was pared by 2 bases and J by 2 bases, with 2 bases of the junction left unmatched. The germline gives CDR1 GTSNPN, CDR2 SVGIG (reference sequence). The CDR3 totals 15 residues. The full variable domain, with the rest looked up from reference TRBV30 and TRBJ2-6, is SQTIHQWPATLVQPVGSPLSLECTVEGTSNPNLYWYRQAAGRGLQLLFYSVGIGQISSEVPQNLSASRPQDRQFILSSKKLLLSDSGFYLCAWSKTGAGANVLTFGAGSRLTVL.

The chain is built from TRBV6-5 and TRBJ1-2; no definite D call. From germline, CDR1 is MNHEY and CDR2 SVGAGI. The CDR3 spans 12 residues. V lost 6 bases and J 1 base, leaving 6 bases between the germline ends. CDR3 DNA sequence: TGTGCCAGCAGAGAGCTTAACTATGGCTACACCTTC. Its translation is CASRELNYGYTF.

The rearrangement links TRBV7-9 to TRBJ1-1; 9 nucleotides line up with TRBD1. Trimming removed 5 bases from V and 3 bases from J; junction bases left unmatched: 10. The CDR3 is 16 residues long. Germline lookup yields CDR1 SEHNR and CDR2 FQNEAQ (reference sequence). CDR3 sequence reads: CASSGTRDRAYTEAFF. CDR3 nucleotide sequence: TGTGCCAGCAGCGGAACGAGGGACAGGGCGTACACTGAAGCTTTCTTT.

The rearrangement joins TRBV15 to TRBJ2-3; 7 nucleotides agree with TRBD2. This CDR3 contains 13 residues. Germline V CDR1 and CDR2: LNHNV, YYDKDF (reference sequence). The V and J ends lost 6 bases and 4 bases, in that order; junction bases with no gene match: 4. The CDR3 here is CATSEGGADTQYF. Here the CDR3 DNA reads TGTGCCACCAGTGAGGGAGGGGCAGATACGCAGTATTTT.